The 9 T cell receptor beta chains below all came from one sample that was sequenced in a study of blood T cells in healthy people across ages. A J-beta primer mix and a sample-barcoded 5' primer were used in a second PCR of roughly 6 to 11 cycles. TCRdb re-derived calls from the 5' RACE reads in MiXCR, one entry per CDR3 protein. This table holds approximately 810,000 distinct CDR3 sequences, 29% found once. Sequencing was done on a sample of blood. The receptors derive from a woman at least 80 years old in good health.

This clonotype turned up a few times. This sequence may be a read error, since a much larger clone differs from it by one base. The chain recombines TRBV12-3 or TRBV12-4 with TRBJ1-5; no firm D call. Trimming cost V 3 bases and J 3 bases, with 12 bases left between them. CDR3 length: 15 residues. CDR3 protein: CASSLSGVVNQPQHF. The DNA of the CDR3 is TGTGCCAGCAGTTTGTCAGGAGTCGTCAATCAGCCCCAGCATTTT.

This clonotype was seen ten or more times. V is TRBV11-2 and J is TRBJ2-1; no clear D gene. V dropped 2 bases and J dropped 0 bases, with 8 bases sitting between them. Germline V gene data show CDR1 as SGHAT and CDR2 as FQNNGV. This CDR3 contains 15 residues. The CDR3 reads CASSLWQSSYNEQFF. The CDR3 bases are TGTGCCAGCAGCTTATGGCAGAGCTCCTACAATGAGCAGTTCTTC.

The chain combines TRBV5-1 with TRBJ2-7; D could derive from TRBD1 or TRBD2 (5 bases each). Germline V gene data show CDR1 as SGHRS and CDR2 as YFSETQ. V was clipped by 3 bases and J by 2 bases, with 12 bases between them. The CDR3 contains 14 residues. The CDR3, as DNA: TGCGCCAGCAGCTGGGGGACCGCGACCTACGAGCAGTACTTC. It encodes CASSWGTATYEQYF.

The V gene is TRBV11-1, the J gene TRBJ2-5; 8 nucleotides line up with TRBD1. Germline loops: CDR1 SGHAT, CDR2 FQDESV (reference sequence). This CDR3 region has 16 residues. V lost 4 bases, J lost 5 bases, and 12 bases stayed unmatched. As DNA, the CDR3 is TGTGCCAGCAGCTCAAGAGTCAGGGGGCACCTGGAGACCCAGTACTTC. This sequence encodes CASSSRVRGHLETQYF.

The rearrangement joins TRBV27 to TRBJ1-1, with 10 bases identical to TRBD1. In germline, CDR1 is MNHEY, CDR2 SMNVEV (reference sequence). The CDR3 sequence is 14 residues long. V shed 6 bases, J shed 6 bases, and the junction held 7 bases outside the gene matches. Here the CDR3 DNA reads TGTGCCAGCAGCAAGACAGGGGGCATTTCTGAAGCTTTCTTT. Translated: CASSKTGGISEAFF.

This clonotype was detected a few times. The CDR3 reads CASSDGGVGNSPLHF. CDR3 in DNA: TGTGCCAGCAGTGACGGGGGCGTGGGTAATTCACCCCTCCACTTT. V gene TRBV2 combines with J gene TRBJ1-6, with D tentatively TRBD1 (6 bases). V gave up 3 bases and J gave up 6 bases, with 12 bases separating them. Per germline, CDR1 SNHLY and CDR2 FYNNEI. The CDR3 consists of 15 residues.

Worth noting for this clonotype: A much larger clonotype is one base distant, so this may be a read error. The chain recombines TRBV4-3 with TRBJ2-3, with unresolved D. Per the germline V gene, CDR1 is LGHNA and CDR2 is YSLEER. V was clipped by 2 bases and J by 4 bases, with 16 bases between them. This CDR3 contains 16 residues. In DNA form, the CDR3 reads TGCGCCAGCAGCCAATACTACCGGGCACCCGCAGATACGCAGTATTTT. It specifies CASSQYYRAPADTQYF.

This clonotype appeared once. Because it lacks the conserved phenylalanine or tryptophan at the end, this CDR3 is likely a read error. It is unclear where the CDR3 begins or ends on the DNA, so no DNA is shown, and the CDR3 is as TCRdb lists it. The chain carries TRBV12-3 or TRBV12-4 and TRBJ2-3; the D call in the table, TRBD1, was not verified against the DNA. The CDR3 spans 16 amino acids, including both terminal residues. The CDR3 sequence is CASSGGGGLYADTEYS.

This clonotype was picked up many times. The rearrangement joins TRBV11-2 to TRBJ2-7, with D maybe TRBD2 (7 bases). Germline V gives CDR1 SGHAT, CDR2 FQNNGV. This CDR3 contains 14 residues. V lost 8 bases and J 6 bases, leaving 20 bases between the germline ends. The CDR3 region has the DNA TGTGCCAGCGCGCGAGGGGGGGTAACAGCCGAGCAGTACTTC. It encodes CASARGGVTAEQYF.